The 24 T cell receptor beta chains presented below share a single source sample, sequenced in a study of cytomegalovirus exposure and HLA in healthy donors. The PCR had 60 Vbeta and 13 Jbeta primers. TCRdb's copy holds only in-frame clones and misses some; the assay was immunoSEQ multiplex PCR. The profile shows some 150,000 clones, less than 85% of them singletons. Sequenced input: PBMCs. These receptors were obtained from a man in his fifties or sixties in good health and CMV-seronegative.

V gene TRBV6-5 combines with J gene TRBJ2-4; 8 nucleotides align to TRBD1. The CDR3 extends over 14 amino acids. Germline values: CDR1 MNHEY, CDR2 SVGAGI. Trimming took 6 bases from V and 7 from J; bases not matched to a gene: 8. The CDR3 DNA reads TGTGCCAGCAGCATAACAGGGGGTGGTAACATTCAGTACTTC. Its protein is CASSITGGGNIQYF.

The chain joins TRBV10-3 to TRBJ2-7, with 10 nucleotides matching TRBD1. Germline assignment: CDR1 ENHRY and CDR2 SYGVKD. The CDR3 runs to 15 residues. The V and J ends lost 3 bases and 4 bases, in that order; junction bases with no gene match: 6. The CDR3 DNA reads as TGTGCCATCAGTGATTGGGACAGGGGACAATACGAGCAGTACTTC. This encodes CAISDWDRGQYEQYF.

This clone was observed a few times. This chain joins TRBV7-9 and TRBJ2-7; TRBD1 aligns across 9 bases. The CDR3 length is 14 residues. Germline CDR1 and CDR2: SEHNR and FQNEAQ (reference sequence). The junction had 9 bases not matched to a gene; V was cut back by 5 bases and J by 7 bases. This chain's CDR3 is CASSLRTGEGEQYF. In DNA form, the CDR3 reads TGTGCCAGCAGCCTGAGGACAGGGGAAGGGGAGCAGTACTTC.

The chain recombines TRBV19 with TRBJ1-2; weak D call: TRBD1 (6 bases). The CDR3 contains 16 residues. From germline, CDR1 is LNHDA and CDR2 SQIVND (reference sequence). V lost 8 bases to trimming and J lost 0 bases, with 19 bases between them. This CDR3 is CASSGRTAAANYGYTF. In nucleotides, the CDR3 is TGTGCCAGTTCCGGAAGGACAGCGGCAGCTAACTATGGCTACACCTTC. The variable domain in full, with the rest retrieved from reference TRBV19 and TRBJ1-2, is DGGITQSPKYLFRKEGQNVTLSCEQNLNHDAMYWYRQDPGQGLRLIYYSQIVNDFQKGDIAEGYSVSREKKESFPLTVTSAQKNPTAFYLCASSGRTAAANYGYTFGSGTRLTVV.

The chain links TRBV11-3 to TRBJ2-3, with 8 bases aligning to TRBD2. The CDR3 is 14 amino acids. CDR1 is SGHNT, CDR2 YENEEA, per germline. Losses at the gene ends were 5 bases for V and 2 bases for J; bases not matched to a gene: 3. The CDR3 bases are TGTGCCAGCAGCGGAGCGGGGGACACAGATACGCAGTATTTT. Protein sequence: CASSGAGDTDTQYF. Using reference TRBV11-3 and TRBJ2-3 for the parts outside the CDR3, the full variable domain is EAGVVQSPRYKIIEKKQPVAFWCNPISGHNTLYWYLQNLGQGPELLIRYENEEAVDDSQLPKDRFSAERLKGVDSTLKIQPAELGDSAVYLCASSGAGDTDTQYFGPGTRLTVL.

The chain combines TRBV5-6 with TRBJ1-6, with unresolved D. The V end lost 0 bases, the J end lost 6 bases, and 10 bases lay between the germline ends. There are 15 residues in the CDR3. From germline, CDR1 is SGHDT and CDR2 YYEEEE. CDR3 bases: TGTGCCAGCAGCTTGGGCATGTACTCTAATTCACCCCTCCACTTT. Translating gives CASSLGMYSNSPLHF. Together with reference TRBV5-6 and TRBJ1-6, the CDR3 gives the full variable domain: DAGVTQSPTHLIKTRGQQVTLRCSPKSGHDTVSWYQQALGQGPQFIFQYYEEEERQRGNFPDRFSGHQFPNYSSELNVNALLLGDSALYLCASSLGMYSNSPLHFGNGTRLTVT.

The chain recombines TRBV29-1 with TRBJ2-7; 9 bases map to TRBD1. V lost 6 bases, J lost 3 bases, and 6 bases stayed unmatched. The CDR3 extends over 13 amino acids. The germline gives CDR1 SQVTM, CDR2 ANQGSEA. CDR3 in DNA: TGCAGCGTCTCGAGGACAGGGGTCTACGAGCAGTACTTC. Translation: CSVSRTGVYEQYF.

V usage is TRBV2 and J usage is TRBJ1-6; D is ambiguous. Germline V gene lookup returns CDR1 SNHLY and CDR2 FYNNEI. There are 12 residues in the CDR3. The V end lost 5 bases, the J end lost 5 bases, and 4 bases lay between the germline ends. CDR3 in DNA: TGTGCCAGCAGTCCAAATAATTCACCCCTCCACTTT. Its translation: CASSPNNSPLHF.

The chain links TRBV5-8 to TRBJ2-1, with TRBD1 matching over 7 bases. The germline CDR1 and CDR2 sequences are SGHTS and YDEGEE. V lost 7 bases, J lost 4 bases, and 11 bases stayed unmatched. The CDR3 is made up of 15 amino acids. DNA of the CDR3: TGTGCCAGCGCGTTATCAACGGGACAGTACAATGAGCAGTTCTTC. Its translation is CASALSTGQYNEQFF.

CDR3 sequence reads: CASSLQRGYEQYF. The CDR3 nucleotides read TGCGCCAGCAGCTTGCAACGGGGCTACGAGCAGTACTTC. The chain is built from TRBV5-1 and TRBJ2-7, with D perhaps TRBD2 (5 bases). Germline loops: CDR1 SGHRS, CDR2 YFSETQ. The CDR3 is made up of 13 amino acids. Trimming pared 1 base from V and 3 bases from J, leaving 8 bases between. The variable domain in full, with the rest retrieved from reference TRBV5-1 and TRBJ2-7, is KAGVTQTPRYLIKTRGQQVTLSCSPISGHRSVSWYQQTPGQGLQFLFEYFSETQRNKGNFPGRFSGRQFSNSRSEMNVSTLELGDSALYLCASSLQRGYEQYFGPGTRLTVT.

The chain is built from TRBV29-1 and TRBJ1-6; D perhaps matches TRBD1 (5 bases). Per germline, CDR1 SQVTM and CDR2 ANQGSEA. This CDR3 has 16 residues. V lost 4 bases and J 4 bases, leaving 17 bases between the germline ends. This CDR3 reads CSVVQELNRYNSPLHF. The DNA of the CDR3 is TGCAGCGTTGTACAGGAGCTCAACAGATATAATTCACCCCTCCACTTT.

The chain joins TRBV5-6 to TRBJ1-2; 7 bases are a match to TRBD1. Germline V lookup: CDR1 SGHDT, CDR2 YYEEEE. This CDR3 spans 13 amino acids. V was pared by 0 bases and J by 7 bases, with 3 bases of the junction left unmatched. The CDR3 region is CASSLGDRVGYTF. CDR3 bases: TGTGCCAGCAGCTTGGGAGACAGGGTTGGCTACACCTTC.

As regards this clone: The junction departs from the called germline gene at one end, perhaps through a read error. This chain connects TRBV7-9 to TRBJ1-2, with 10 nucleotides matching TRBD1. This CDR3 is built from 15 residues. The germline CDR1 and CDR2 sequences are SEHNR and FQNEAQ (reference sequence). The CDR3 sequence: CSSSKTGGKRNGYTF. CDR3 DNA: TGTTCCAGCAGTAAGACAGGGGGCAAGAGGAATGGCTACACCTTC.

This clone was seen a handful of times. V is TRBV7-6 and J is TRBJ1-6; D unresolved. Deletions cut 0 bases from V and 7 bases from J, with 13 bases between. This CDR3 spans 16 amino acids. Germline CDR1 SGHVS, CDR2 FNYEAQ. This chain's CDR3 is CASSLAGQTSNSPLHF. The CDR3 bases are TGTGCCAGCAGCTTAGCTGGGCAGACCTCCAATTCACCCCTCCACTTT.

This rearrangement joins TRBV5-1 to TRBJ2-7; possibly TRBD1 for D (6 bases). The CDR3 totals 14 residues. Germline V lookup: CDR1 SGHRS, CDR2 YFSETQ. Trimming pared 3 bases from V and 0 bases from J, leaving 10 bases between. CDR3 amino acids: CASSSGTPSYEQYF. The CDR3 DNA reads as TGCGCCAGCAGCTCCGGGACACCCTCCTACGAGCAGTACTTC.

This chain links TRBV6-4 with TRBJ2-1; 8 nucleotides agree with TRBD2. The germline CDR1 and CDR2 sequences are MRHNA and SNTAGT. The V gene end was trimmed by 0 bases and the J gene end by 13 bases; junction bases not matched to a gene: 5. This CDR3 contains 13 residues. CDR3 sequence: CASSDSSLAGQFF. CDR3 bases: TGTGCCAGCAGTGACTCGAGTCTAGCGGGCCAGTTCTTC.

The chain carries TRBV6-5 and TRBJ1-5; D is ambiguous. From germline, CDR1 is MNHEY and CDR2 SVGAGI. CDR3 length: 12 residues. Trimming cost V 4 bases and J 4 bases, with 5 bases left between them. CDR3 loop: CASSFPNQPQHF. CDR3 DNA: TGTGCCAGCAGTTTTCCAAATCAGCCCCAGCATTTT.

This clone was counted between two and nine times. This chain uses TRBV7-9 with TRBJ1-2; D gene ambiguous. Germline V gene data show CDR1 as SEHNR and CDR2 as FQNEAQ (reference sequence). CDR3 size: 14 residues. Trimming took 1 base from V and 8 from J, leaving 14 bases between them. The CDR3 DNA reads TGTGCCAGCAGCTTAGATGCCCCCATCGGGGGCTACACCTTC. Translating it yields CASSLDAPIGGYTF. Full variable domain (rest looked up from reference TRBV7-9 and TRBJ1-2): DTGVSQNPRHKITKRGQNVTFRCDPISEHNRLYWYRQTLGQGPEFLTYFQNEAQLEKSRLLSDRFSAERPKGSFSTLEIQRTEQGDSAMYLCASSLDAPIGGYTFGSGTRLTVV.

V is TRBV10-3 and J is TRBJ1-1; a weak D match, TRBD1 (5 bases). V was trimmed by 0 bases and J by 5 bases, leaving 13 bases between them. Germline CDR1 and CDR2: ENHRY and SYGVKD. The length of the CDR3 is 15 residues. This chain's CDR3 is CAISESIGGSTEAFF. The CDR3 DNA sequence: TGTGCCATCAGTGAGTCGATTGGGGGGTCAACTGAAGCTTTCTTT.

This clone showed up just a few times. The chain combines TRBV6-6 with TRBJ1-2, with D tentatively TRBD1 (5 bases). Trimming took off 5 bases at V and 1 base at J, with 14 bases between the two ends. CDR1 is MNHNY and CDR2 is SVGAGI in the germline V gene (reference sequence). There are 15 residues in the CDR3. CDR3 loop: CASSAGGRINYGYTF. The CDR3 DNA is TGTGCCAGCAGTGCGGGGGGACGGATTAACTATGGCTACACCTTC.

The chain links TRBV7-9 to TRBJ1-5, with TRBD1 matching over 12 bases. Per the germline V gene, CDR1 is SEHNR and CDR2 is FQNEAQ (reference sequence). Losses at the gene ends were 5 bases for V and 5 bases for J; bases not matched to a gene: 7. This CDR3 contains 16 residues. The chain's CDR3 is CASSPTGTGGDQPQHF. The CDR3 DNA follows: TGTGCCAGCAGCCCCACGGGGACAGGGGGCGATCAGCCCCAGCATTTT.

This chain joins TRBV28 and TRBJ1-5, with a tentative D call TRBD1 (5 bases). Germline V gene sequence: CDR1 MDHEN, CDR2 SYDVKM. The CDR3 loop spans 14 amino acids. The V end lost 6 bases, the J end lost 6 bases, and 15 bases lay between the germline ends. CDR3 coding DNA: TGTGCCAGCAGCTGGCGCGGGGGTAGTCAGCCCCAGCATTTT. Protein product: CASSWRGGSQPQHF. Full variable domain (remainder filled in from reference TRBV28 and TRBJ1-5): DVKVTQSSRYLVKRTGEKVFLECVQDMDHENMFWYRQDPGLGLRLIYFSYDVKMKEKGDIPEGYSVSREKKERFSLILESASTNQTSMYLCASSWRGGSQPQHFGDGTRLSIL.

This clone was counted a few times. The J gene is TRBJ2-3, the V gene TRBV7-2; 14 positions match TRBD2. The length of the CDR3 is 16 residues. The junction had 5 bases not matched to a gene; V was cut back by 4 bases and J by 5 bases. Germline CDR1 SGHTA, CDR2 FQGNSA. In DNA, the CDR3 is TGTGCCAGCAGCTCCCGACTAGCGGGAGGGGTAGATACGCAGTATTTT. This sequence encodes CASSSRLAGGVDTQYF.

Comments on this clone: Because the CDR3 is missing its conserved closing phenylalanine or tryptophan, this is likely a read error. The chain employs TRBV6-1 and TRBJ1-4; a possible D gene is TRBD1 (6 bases). The CDR3 extends over 15 amino acids. Per the germline V gene, CDR1 is MNHNS and CDR2 is SASEGT. V lost 1 base to trimming and J lost 5 bases, with 11 bases between them. The DNA of the CDR3 is TGTGCCAGCAGTGAAGTGGCGGGGGCAAATGAAAAACTGTTTCTT. Translation gives CASSEVAGANEKLFL.